Listed below are T cell receptor beta chains from one sample, sequenced in a study of T cells in localized non-small cell lung cancer. The table came from immunoSEQ multiplex PCR; TCRdb's copy has only in-frame clones and leaves some out. The sample holds under 3,000 clones, under 40% seen once. Sequenced material: lung tumor tissue, taken before any cancer treatment. These receptors were taken from a male donor older than 55 with stage I squamous cell lung carcinoma. The CDR3 runs from the conserved cysteine through the conserved F or W. A D gene is named only where the DNA matches it firmly. Expanded clones are given a class, and other clones once, few, many or no size at all.

v_gene	j_gene	d_gene	abundance	CDR3nt	CDR3aa
TRBV18	TRBJ1-6	TRBD1	NA	TGTGCCAGCTCACCAACGGGACAGGGGGAACCCCTCCACTTT	CASSPTGQGEPLHF
TRBV6-8	TRBJ1-3	NA	NA	TGTGCCAGCACCCCTGGACTGTTCTCTGGAAACACCATATATTTT	CASTPGLFSGNTIYF
TRBV19	TRBJ1-2	NA	NA	TGTGCCAGTACCCCGCCGGGGGGGTACTATGGCTACACCTTC	CASTPPGGYYGYTF
TRBV6-8	TRBJ2-7	NA	NA	TGTGCCAGCAGTTATTTTGGGAATGAAGACGAGCAGTACTTC	CASSYFGNEDEQYF
TRBV28	TRBJ2-7	TRBD2	NA	TGTGCCAGCAGCCCGGGACTAGAAAGATTCTACGAGCAGTACTTC	CASSPGLERFYEQYF
TRBV6-8	TRBJ1-1	NA	NA	TGTGCCAGCAGTGCCACTCCCGGACAAGGGGGAGCTTTCTTT	CASSATPGQGGAFF
TRBV11-3	TRBJ2-3	NA	medium-sized	TGTGCCAGCAGCTTGACCTACGGCACAGATACGCAGTATTTT	CASSLTYGTDTQYF
TRBV25-1	TRBJ1-4	NA	NA	TGTGCCAGCAGTGAATATTCGGGGGAAAAACTGTTTTTT	CASSEYSGEKLFF
TRBV6-8	TRBJ2-1	TRBD2	few	TGTGCCAGCAGTGTTCCCAGCGGGGGATACAATGAGCAGTTCTTC	CASSVPSGGYNEQFF
TRBV6-8	TRBJ1-1	NA	few	TGTGCCAGCAGTTACGCCGGGGCCCCTGTAGAAGCTTTCTTT	CASSYAGAPVEAFF
TRBV11-3	TRBJ2-3	NA	NA	TGTGCCAGCAGCCCTAAGGGGGATAGCACAGATACGCAGTATTTT	CASSPKGDSTDTQYF
TRBV11-3	TRBJ2-5	NA	NA	TGTGCCAGCAGCTTATTTATGAGGGGGCAAGAGACCCAGTACTTC	CASSLFMRGQETQYF
TRBV7-4	TRBJ2-7	NA	few	TGTGCCAGCAGCAAGACAGGTTCCTACGAGCAGTACTTC	CASSKTGSYEQYF
TRBV18	TRBJ1-5	NA	NA	TGTGCCAGCTCACCAGGATCAAGCAATCAGCCCCAGCATTTT	CASSPGSSNQPQHF
TRBV9	TRBJ1-2	NA	NA	TGTGCCAGCAGGGACAGTAGAGCTAACTATGGCTACACCTTC	CASRDSRANYGYTF
TRBV23-1	TRBJ2-5	NA	NA	TGCGCCAGCAGTCCTCGGACGGAAGAAGAGACCCAGTACTTC	CASSPRTEEETQYF
TRBV8-2	TRBJ1-4	NA	few	TGTGCCAGCAGTTCTGGGACGGACTTCAGTGTAGGTGAAAAACTGTTTTTT	CASSSGTDFSVGEKLFF
TRBV19	TRBJ1-2	NA	NA	TGTGCCAGTAAACGGCAGTCGGCAGGGGAAGGCTACACCTTC	CASKRQSAGEGYTF
TRBV11-3	TRBJ1-5	NA	few	TGTGCCAGCAGCTCGCCGGGAACAGACAATCAGCCCCAGCATTTT	CASSSPGTDNQPQHF
TRBV9	TRBJ1-2	NA	NA	TGTGCCAGCACGCTCGGCAGGAAGGGTGCCTATGGCTACACCTTC	CASTLGRKGAYGYTF
TRBV5-1	TRBJ2-5	TRBD2	NA	TGCGCCAGCAGCTCTATTCCGGGACTAGCACAAGAGACCCAGTACTTC	CASSSIPGLAQETQYF
TRBV29-1	TRBJ1-1	NA	NA	TGCAGCGTTGAGCGGCAGAAGAACACTGAAGCTTTCTTT	CSVERQKNTEAFF
TRBV11-3	TRBJ1-2	NA	medium-sized	TGTGCCAGCAGTCCAATGACCTTTAACTATGGCTACACCTTC	CASSPMTFNYGYTF
TRBV9	TRBJ2-6	NA	few	TGTGCCAGCAGTGAAGCTCGTGGCGGAGCCAACGTCCTGACTTTC	CASSEARGGANVLTF
TRBV6-8	TRBJ2-2	NA	NA	TGTGCCAGCAGCCCTAGCGCCGGGGAGCTGTTTTTT	CASSPSAGELFF
TRBV6-8	TRBJ1-1	NA	large	TGTGCCAGCAGTGCGGACAGCCTCACTGAAGCTTTCTTT	CASSADSLTEAFF
TRBV11-3	TRBJ2-2	NA	few	TGTGCCAGCAGCTTTCAGGGACCGAACACCGGGGAGCTGTTTTTT	CASSFQGPNTGELFF
TRBV5-1	TRBJ2-7	TRBD1	NA	TGCGCCAGCAGCTTCCGACAGGGCCCCTACGAGCAGTACTTC	CASSFRQGPYEQYF
TRBV19	TRBJ1-6	NA	few	TGTGCCAGTAGTATAACACAGGGCGGCAATTCACCCCTCCACTTT	CASSITQGGNSPLHF
TRBV6-8	TRBJ1-5	NA	NA	TGTGCCAGCAGGACTAATCGAGGGCCGGGGCCCCAGCATTTT	CASRTNRGPGPQHF
TRBV29-1	TRBJ2-3	NA	NA	TGCAGCGTCGCTTCAGGCTACACAGATACGCAGTATTTT	CSVASGYTDTQYF
TRBV19	TRBJ1-1	NA	few	TGTGCCAGTAAGAAGGGGAATTTTGACACTGAAGCTTTCTTT	CASKKGNFDTEAFF
TRBV9	TRBJ2-2	NA	few	TGTGCCAGCAGCGTAGAAGGGTGGACCGGGGAGCTGTTTTTT	CASSVEGWTGELFF
TRBV25-1	TRBJ1-2	NA	few	TGTGCCAGCAGTGCCCAAGATGGGGACCCTCTCTACTATGGCTACACCTTC	CASSAQDGDPLYYGYTF
TRBV6-8	TRBJ2-1	TRBD1	NA	TGTGCCAGCAGTTACTCGAAGGGGGCAAGCTCCTACAATGAGCAGTTCTTC	CASSYSKGASSYNEQFF
TRBV18	TRBJ2-7	TRBD1	NA	TGTGCCAGCTCACCGTCGACAGGGCCCTACGAGCAGTACTTC	CASSPSTGPYEQYF
TRBV29-1	TRBJ2-5	TRBD1	once	TGCAGCGTAAATGGACAGGGTGGGGAGACCCAGTACTTC	CSVNGQGGETQYF
TRBV12-1	TRBJ2-5	NA	few	TGTGCCAGCAGCTTTGGGGCGGGGGACCCAGGGGGGACCCAGTACTTC	CASSFGAGDPGGTQYF
TRBV9	TRBJ2-3	TRBD2	few	TGTGCCAGCAGCGTAGTACCTAGCGGGGGGGCAGCTGATACGCAGTATTTT	CASSVVPSGGAADTQYF
TRBV28	TRBJ2-1	NA	NA	TGTGCCAGCCAAAGGTCAAACAATGAGCAGTTCTTC	CASQRSNNEQFF
TRBV18	TRBJ2-4	NA	once	TGTGCCAGCTCAAGCCAACTCGGGGCCAAAAACATTCAGTACTTC	CASSSQLGAKNIQYF
TRBV11-3	TRBJ2-1	TRBD1	NA	TGTGCCAGCAGCTCTAAGACAGGGATAGATGAGCAGTTCTTC	CASSSKTGIDEQFF
TRBV19	TRBJ1-3	NA	NA	TGTGCCAGTAGTAGACTCACTGGAAACACCATATATTTT	CASSRLTGNTIYF
TRBV11-3	TRBJ2-3	NA	NA	TGTGCCAGCAGCCCAATAGTGGGACAAGCAGATACGCAGTATTTT	CASSPIVGQADTQYF
TRBV7-1	TRBJ2-3	NA	medium-sized	TGTGCCAGCAGCTTAGATCATTCGGATACGCAGTATTTT	CASSLDHSDTQYF
TRBV11-3	TRBJ1-1	TRBD1	few	TGTGCCAGCAGCTTACTGGGGACAGGGAACACTGAAGCTTTCTTT	CASSLLGTGNTEAFF
TRBV19	TRBJ2-5	TRBD2	once	TGTGCCAGTAGTCTTTCGGGGCTAGCGGGCCCAGAGACCCAGTACTTC	CASSLSGLAGPETQYF
TRBV19	TRBJ2-3	NA	NA	TGTGCCACCTCTTCAGTCGGACCAACAGATACGCAGTATTTT	CATSSVGPTDTQYF
TRBV28	TRBJ1-5	TRBD1	NA	TGTGCCAGCAGTAGACAGGGGGCCGCTAGGAATCAGCCCCAGCATTTT	CASSRQGAARNQPQHF
TRBV6-7	TRBJ1-1	NA	few	TGTGCCAGCGTGGGGAACACTGAAGCTTTCTTT	CASVGNTEAFF
TRBV6-8	TRBJ2-7	TRBD1	medium-sized	TGTGCCAGCAAATCGACAGGGCCCGTCGAGCAGTACTTC	CASKSTGPVEQYF
TRBV12-5	TRBJ1-1	NA	NA	TGTGCTAGTGGTTTGGGGCCGGGACAGAACACTGAAGCTTTCTTT	CASGLGPGQNTEAFF
TRBV6-8	TRBJ1-1	TRBD1	few	TGTGCCAGCGGAATAAGGGGGCAGAACACTGAAGCTTTCTTT	CASGIRGQNTEAFF
TRBV29-1	TRBJ1-5	NA	few	TGCAGCGTGGAAAGAGGGAGCAATCAGCCCCAGCATTTT	CSVERGSNQPQHF